The 8 T cell receptor beta chains listed next were all sequenced from one sample in a study of cytomegalovirus exposure and HLA in healthy donors. Profiling relied on immunoSEQ multiplex PCR, and the TCRdb table lists in-frame clones only, not all of them. Of some 120,000 clones listed, roughly nine tenths are singletons. The sequencing sample was made of PBMCs. The receptors come from a woman under 30 in good health and CMV-seronegative.

CDR3 sequence: CASRSGGGEQYV. As DNA, the CDR3 is TGTGCCAGCAGGTCGGGGGGTGGCGAGCAGTACGTC. The chain uses TRBV28 and TRBJ2-7, with TRBD2 matching over 7 bases. J lost 6 bases, V lost 6 bases, and 5 bases had no gene match. This CDR3 contains 12 residues. Germline CDR1 is MDHEN and CDR2 is SYDVKM.

The chain links TRBV4-2 to TRBJ2-7; D is perhaps TRBD2 (5 bases). Trimming took off 0 bases at V and 0 bases at J, with 12 bases between the two ends. The length of the CDR3 is 16 residues. The germline V gene has CDR1 LGHNA and CDR2 YNFKEQ. The CDR3 sequence: CASSQEGAVSSYEQYF. CDR3 nucleotides: TGTGCCAGCAGCCAAGAGGGAGCGGTGAGCTCCTACGAGCAGTACTTC.

About this clone itself: Additional DNA sequences in this sample encode the identical CDR3. The chain combines TRBV7-2 with TRBJ2-3; tentative D call: TRBD2 (5 bases). With 0 bases removed from V and 1 base from J, the gap between germline ends came to 5 bases. This CDR3 region has 14 residues. Germline V CDR1 and CDR2: SGHTA, FQGNSA. CDR3 in DNA: TGTGCCAGCAGCTTAGCGGGAGGCACAGATACGCAGTATTTT. Encoded protein: CASSLAGGTDTQYF.

The chain is built from TRBV5-6 and TRBJ2-6; tentatively, D is TRBD2 (5 bases). CDR3 length: 15 amino acids. Germline V lookup: CDR1 SGHDT, CDR2 YYEEEE. V was cut by 2 bases and J by 0 bases, with 6 bases left in between. CDR3 nucleotides: TGTGCCAGCAGCTTACGGGACTCTGGGGCCAACGTCCTGACTTTC. Translating gives CASSLRDSGANVLTF. Supplemented by reference TRBV5-6 and TRBJ2-6, the full variable domain reads DAGVTQSPTHLIKTRGQQVTLRCSPKSGHDTVSWYQQALGQGPQFIFQYYEEEERQRGNFPDRFSGHQFPNYSSELNVNALLLGDSALYLCASSLRDSGANVLTFGAGSRLTVL.

The V and J genes are TRBV18 and TRBJ1-2; a weak D match, TRBD1 (5 bases). The V and J ends lost 0 bases and 7 bases respectively, with 15 bases between them. Germline assignment: CDR1 KGHSH and CDR2 LQKENI. This CDR3 has 15 residues. The chain's CDR3 is CASSPPLQGFSGYTF. The CDR3 bases are TGTGCCAGCTCACCACCGCTCCAGGGTTTCTCTGGCTACACCTTC.

V usage is TRBV7-2 and J usage is TRBJ2-5; a weak D match, TRBD2 (5 bases). V was pared by 3 bases and J by 5 bases, with 13 bases between. The CDR3 is 14 residues long. Germline V gene lookup returns CDR1 SGHTA and CDR2 FQGNSA. CDR3 in DNA: TGTGCCAGCAGCTTGGACTGGCGAGGGGAGACCCAGTACTTC. This gives the protein CASSLDWRGETQYF. Full variable domain (rest looked up from reference TRBV7-2 and TRBJ2-5): GAGVSQSPSNKVTEKGKDVELRCDPISGHTALYWYRQSLGQGLEFLIYFQGNSAPDKSGLPSDRFSAERTGGSVSTLTIQRTQQEDSAVYLCASSLDWRGETQYFGPGTRLLVL.

The chain carries TRBV5-6 and TRBJ2-7, with 9 bases lining up with TRBD1. The CDR3 has 13 residues. V lost 3 bases, J lost 5 bases, and 3 bases stayed unmatched. Germline lookup yields CDR1 SGHDT and CDR2 YYEEEE. CDR3 sequence (DNA): TGTGCCAGCAGCTGGGGACAGGGCCACGAGCAGTACGTC. Translation: CASSWGQGHEQYV.

This chain joins TRBV15 and TRBJ2-1; 11 bases fit TRBD2. CDR3 size: 17 residues. Per the germline V gene, CDR1 is LNHNV and CDR2 is YYDKDF (reference sequence). V was clipped by 3 bases and J by 4 bases; unmatched bases: 8. The CDR3 here is CATSRGPTSGIYNEQFF. The CDR3 bases are TGTGCCACCAGCAGGGGTCCGACTAGCGGGATTTACAATGAGCAGTTCTTC.